The entry below gives a single T cell receptor beta chain sequence along with its context. At one boundary the junction diverges from the germline segment, which might be a read error. Participant age was about 18 to 95 years, and participants resided in fewer than 25 US areas. Each participant's cohort was designated according to participant-reported clinical history. As originally analysed: Nucleated cell number was recorded as an estimate derived from reference gene primer amplification. Clones were sequenced by immunoSEQ multiplex PCR, and TCRdb holds only the in-frame ones, with some missing. V, J and clone size derive from that table, while D and trimming were established from the DNA sequence. The sample contains approximately 200,000 clones, 84% of which appear only once. The CDR3 has 16 residues. Germline values: CDR1 MGHRA, CDR2 YSYEKL. The data belong to a study of blood T cell repertoires in COVID-19.

V usage is TRBV4-1 and J usage is TRBJ1-5; D is unclear. The sample consisted of PBMCs or T cells enriched from blood (not recorded which). The sequence was obtained from a man in his forties or fifties who had recovered from COVID-19. The CDR3 protein is CASIQINGVPRQPQHF. In DNA form, the CDR3 reads TGCGCCAGCATCCAAATAAACGGGGTCCCACGGCAGCCCCAGCATTTT.